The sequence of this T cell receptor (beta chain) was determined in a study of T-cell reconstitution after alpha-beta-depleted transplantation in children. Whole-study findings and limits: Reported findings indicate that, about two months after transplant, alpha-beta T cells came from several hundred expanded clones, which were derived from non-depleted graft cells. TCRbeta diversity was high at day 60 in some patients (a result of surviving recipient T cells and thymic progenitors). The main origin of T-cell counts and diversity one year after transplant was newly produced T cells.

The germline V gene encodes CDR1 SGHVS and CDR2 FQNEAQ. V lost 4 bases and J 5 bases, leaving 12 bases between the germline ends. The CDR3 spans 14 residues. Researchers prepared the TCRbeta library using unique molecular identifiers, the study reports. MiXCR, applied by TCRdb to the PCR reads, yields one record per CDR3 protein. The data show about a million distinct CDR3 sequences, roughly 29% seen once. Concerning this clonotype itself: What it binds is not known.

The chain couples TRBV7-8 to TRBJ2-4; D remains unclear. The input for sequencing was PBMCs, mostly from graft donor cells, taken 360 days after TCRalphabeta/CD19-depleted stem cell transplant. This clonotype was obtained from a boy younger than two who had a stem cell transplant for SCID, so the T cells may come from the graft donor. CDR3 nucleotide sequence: TGTGCCAGCAGCTCCCGCGGCGAAGAAAACATTCAGTACTTC. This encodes CASSSRGEENIQYF.